This TCR beta chain was captured by sequencing in a study of blood T cell repertoires in COVID-19. Germline V CDR1 and CDR2: SGHAT, FQNNGV. Trimming cost V 1 base and J 2 bases; bases outside gene matches: 4. There are 15 residues in the CDR3. Clones were sequenced by immunoSEQ multiplex PCR, and TCRdb holds only the in-frame ones, with some missing. The table shows some 390,000 clones, with under 90% occurring only once. All enrollees were about 18 to 100 years old and from fewer than 30 US areas. Resolution of symptoms, clearance, or two negative PCRs was present in recovered Cohort 3 donors. The TCR originated in a woman aged 25 to 39 who had recovered from COVID-19. Sequencing was done on a sample of PBMCs or T cells enriched from blood (not recorded which). This chain links TRBV11-2 with TRBJ2-7, with TRBD1 identical over 8 bases. CDR3 sequence (DNA): TGTGCCAGCAGCTTAGGAGGGGGACAGGCCTACGAGCAGTACTTC. Translated, it gives CASSLGGGQAYEQYF.